The 10 T cell receptor beta chains in this list originate from one sample, sequenced in a study of blood T cell repertoires in COVID-19. The protocol was immunoSEQ multiplex PCR, while the TCRdb copy is restricted to in-frame clones and leaves out a portion. In the table there are 250,000 to 300,000 clones, roughly nine tenths of which are singletons. Material for sequencing was peripheral blood. Receptors were obtained from a woman aged 25 to 39 with COVID-19, enrolled during active disease.

The CDR3 coding sequence is TGTGCCAGTAGTACCAGGATATCCCCTAGCACAGATACGCAGTATTTT. Translating gives CASSTRISPSTDTQYF. The chain joins TRBV19 to TRBJ2-3; D unclear. The germline V gene encodes CDR1 LNHDA and CDR2 SQIVND (reference sequence). The V end was cut by 4 bases, the J end by 0 bases, with 14 bases between. The CDR3 contains 16 residues. Variable domain in full (rest from reference TRBV19 and TRBJ2-3): DGGITQSPKYLFRKEGQNVTLSCEQNLNHDAMYWYRQDPGQGLRLIYYSQIVNDFQKGDIAEGYSVSREKKESFPLTVTSAQKNPTAFYLCASSTRISPSTDTQYFGPGTRLTVL.

The chain couples TRBV7-8 to TRBJ2-7; 10 bases map to TRBD1. V lost 3 bases and J lost 3; bases outside the gene matches: 8. Germline V gene sequence: CDR1 SGHVS, CDR2 FQNEAQ. This CDR3 spans 16 amino acids. CDR3 bases: TGTGCCAGCAGCTTCCATTCCGGGACAGGGGACTACGAGCAGTACTTC. It encodes CASSFHSGTGDYEQYF. Variable domain in full (rest from reference TRBV7-8 and TRBJ2-7): GAGVSQSPRYKVAKRGQDVALRCDPISGHVSLFWYQQALGQGPEFLTYFQNEAQLDKSGLPSDRFFAERPEGSVSTLKIQRTQQEDSAVYLCASSFHSGTGDYEQYFGPGTRLTVT.

This clone was counted ten times or more. The V and J genes are TRBV25-1 and TRBJ2-1; D uncertain. This CDR3 spans 11 amino acids. The V and J ends lost 7 bases and 9 bases respectively, with 10 bases between them. CDR1 and CDR2 from the germline V gene are MGHDK and SYGVNS. CDR3 region: CASTYSSEQFF. The CDR3 DNA follows: TGTGCCAGCACCTATAGCAGTGAGCAGTTCTTC. The full variable domain, completed using reference TRBV25-1 and TRBJ2-1, is EADIYQTPRYLVIGTGKKITLECSQTMGHDKMYWYQQDPGMELHLIHYSYGVNSTEKGDLSSESTVSRIRTEHFPLTLESARPSHTSQYLCASTYSSEQFFGPGTRLTVL.

V gene TRBV9 combines with J gene TRBJ2-1; D is perhaps TRBD2 (6 bases). In germline, CDR1 is SGDLS, CDR2 YYNGEE. CDR3 length equals 13 residues. Trimming removed 0 bases at V and 10 bases at J, with 11 bases between. This chain's CDR3 is CASSVGDSPEQFF. The CDR3 nucleotides read TGTGCCAGCAGCGTAGGGGACTCCCCGGAGCAGTTCTTC.

The chain carries TRBV18 and TRBJ2-2; 9 nucleotides align to TRBD2. The junction had 14 bases not matched to a gene; V was cut back by 5 bases and J by 4 bases. CDR1 KGHSH and CDR2 LQKENI come from the germline V gene. This CDR3 has 18 residues. Written as DNA, the CDR3 is TGTGCCAGCTCATCAAACGCAATGACTAGCGGAGTCACCGGGGAGCTGTTTTTT. Translating it yields CASSSNAMTSGVTGELFF.

The chain employs TRBV30 and TRBJ1-6; 8 bases map to TRBD1. With V trimmed by 2 bases and J by 9 bases, 6 bases remained unmatched. Germline assignment: CDR1 GTSNPN and CDR2 SVGIG (reference sequence). The CDR3 contains 14 residues. The chain's CDR3 is CAWSRRTGSSPLHF. Here the CDR3 DNA reads TGTGCCTGGAGTCGCAGGACAGGGAGTTCACCCCTCCACTTT.

The chain uses TRBV29-1 and TRBJ1-4; D is undetermined. V lost 4 bases, J lost 5 bases, and 5 bases lay in between. CDR1 and CDR2 (germline): SQVTM, ANQGSEA. The CDR3 has 11 amino acids. CDR3 in amino acids: CSVAVNEKLFF. The CDR3 DNA reads as TGCAGCGTTGCAGTCAATGAAAAACTGTTTTTT.

V gene TRBV29-1 combines with J gene TRBJ2-6; possibly TRBD1 for D (6 bases). Germline V gene lookup returns CDR1 SQVTM and CDR2 ANQGSEA. The V and J ends lost 7 bases and 2 bases respectively, with 9 bases between them. The CDR3 is 13 residues long. The CDR3 sequence is CSAGTTGANVLTF. The CDR3 region has the DNA TGCAGCGCCGGGACAACTGGGGCCAACGTCCTGACTTTC.

The rearrangement joins TRBV6-4 to TRBJ2-3, with 13 bases matching TRBD2. The CDR3 is made up of 18 amino acids. Germline lookup yields CDR1 MRHNA and CDR2 SNTAGT. The trim removed 7 bases at V and 6 bases at J, leaving 16 bases unmatched. The CDR3 loop reads CASMGLAGSPPGPDTQYF. CDR3 nucleotides: TGTGCCAGCATGGGACTAGCGGGAAGCCCACCGGGGCCCGATACGCAGTATTTT.

This chain uses TRBV14 with TRBJ2-2; D not certain. Germline V gene data show CDR1 as SGHDN and CDR2 as FVKESK. The ends were cut back, 4 bases at V and 5 bases at J, with 8 bases in the middle. This CDR3 spans 13 amino acids. The CDR3 coding sequence is TGTGCCAGCAGCCCGCGCCTTACCGGGGAGCTGTTTTTT. This sequence encodes CASSPRLTGELFF.